These 26 T cell receptor beta chains were all obtained from the same sample, sequenced in a study of shared clonotypes between healthy human individuals. Produced via immunoSEQ multiplex PCR; TCRdb's table is partial and in-frame only. In the table there are about 680,000 clones, under 95% of which are singletons. CD8 cells regarded as naive lacked CD45RO, were positively chosen for CCR7, and omitted terminally differentiated effector memory CD45RA+ cells. Sequencing used naive CD8+ T cells sorted from blood. The receptors were sampled from a man aged 25 to 40 in good health.

CDR3 residues: CAREGNNEQFF. CDR3 sequence (DNA): TGTGCCAGGGAGGGTAACAATGAGCAGTTCTTC. The rearrangement links TRBV7-9 to TRBJ2-1, with D possibly TRBD2 on 6 matching bases. The V and J ends lost 9 bases and 5 bases respectively, with 8 bases between them. Germline V gene data show CDR1 as SEHNR and CDR2 as FQNEAQ (reference sequence). This CDR3 has 11 residues.

This clone was seen once. This rearrangement joins TRBV11-3 to TRBJ1-5; the D is unclear. V lost 5 bases, J lost 4 bases, and 12 bases lay in between. In germline, CDR1 is SGHNT, CDR2 YENEEA. The CDR3 loop spans 14 amino acids. This chain's CDR3 is CASSGPEENQPQHF. CDR3 nucleotides: TGTGCCAGCAGCGGACCCGAGGAAAATCAGCCCCAGCATTTT.

In DNA form, the CDR3 reads TGTGCCAGTAGTATACAGGTCCGGCGGGGACTGAATCAGCCCCAGCATTTT. Encoded protein: CASSIQVRRGLNQPQHF. The chain carries TRBV19 and TRBJ1-5; D perhaps matches TRBD1 (5 bases). The germline V gene encodes CDR1 LNHDA and CDR2 SQIVND (reference sequence). The V end lost 2 bases, the J end lost 4 bases, and 18 bases lay between the germline ends. CDR3 length: 17 residues.

CDR3 nucleotide sequence: TGTGCCAGCGCGGATACAGGTCGAAACTATGGCTACACCTTC. As protein: CASADTGRNYGYTF. This chain connects TRBV9 to TRBJ1-2; tentatively, D is TRBD1 (5 bases). Trimming shortened V by 7 bases and J by 2 bases, and 15 bases separated the two germline ends. Germline CDR1 is SGDLS and CDR2 is YYNGEE. This CDR3 spans 14 amino acids. Based on the CDR3 plus reference TRBV9 and TRBJ1-2, the full variable domain is DSGVTQTPKHLITATGQRVTLRCSPRSGDLSVYWYQQSLDQGLQFLIQYYNGEERAKGNILERFSAQQFPDLHSELNLSSLELGDSALYFCASADTGRNYGYTFGSGTRLTVV.

This clone was observed a single time. The genes are TRBV5-5 and TRBJ2-3; 12 positions agree with TRBD2. After removal of 2 bases from V and 2 bases from J, the junction contained 6 bases not matched to a gene. This CDR3 has 17 amino acids. Germline V gives CDR1 SGHKS, CDR2 YYEKEE (reference sequence). The CDR3 region is CASSFRGLAGFTDTQYF. The CDR3 DNA is TGTGCCAGCAGCTTCCGCGGACTAGCGGGATTCACAGATACGCAGTATTTT.

The chain couples TRBV7-9 to TRBJ2-1; 11 positions agree with TRBD2. The V and J ends lost 4 bases and 2 bases, in that order; junction bases with no gene match: 7. The CDR3 extends over 17 amino acids. CDR1 and CDR2 from the germline V gene are SEHNR and FQNEAQ (reference sequence). CDR3 DNA sequence: TGTGCCAGCAGCTCCATGACTAGCGGGATAACCTACAATGAGCAGTTCTTC. This encodes CASSSMTSGITYNEQFF.

The rearrangement uses TRBV9 and TRBJ2-3; no firm D call. V lost 1 base, J lost 1 base, and 4 bases lay in between. Germline V gives CDR1 SGDLS, CDR2 YYNGEE. The CDR3 extends over 13 amino acids. In nucleotides, the CDR3 is TGTGCCAGCAGCGTACACGGCACAGATACGCAGTATTTT. It codes for CASSVHGTDTQYF.

The chain has TRBV9 and TRBJ2-7; 10 positions agree with TRBD1. Germline V CDR1 and CDR2: SGDLS, YYNGEE. The CDR3 runs to 16 residues. The J segment lost 3 bases and the V segment lost 0 bases, leaving 6 bases of the junction unmatched. The CDR3 DNA reads TGTGCCAGCAGCGTAGCCGGCGGGACAGGGGACTACGAGCAGTACTTC. Its protein product is CASSVAGGTGDYEQYF.

The count of this clone is one. The chain joins TRBV9 to TRBJ2-7; 8 positions agree with TRBD1. The J segment lost 2 bases and the V segment lost 6 bases, leaving 7 bases of the junction unmatched. CDR3 length equals 14 residues. Germline values: CDR1 SGDLS, CDR2 YYNGEE. CDR3 residues: CASTPGQVPYEQYF. The CDR3 region has the DNA TGTGCCAGCACCCCGGGACAGGTTCCCTACGAGCAGTACTTC.

The gene calls are TRBV13 and TRBJ2-1; D could derive from TRBD1 or TRBD2 (7 bases each). With 4 bases removed from V and 3 bases from J, the gap between germline ends came to 13 bases. CDR3 size: 15 residues. CDR1 and CDR2 (germline): PRHDT, FYEKMQ (reference sequence). The CDR3, as DNA: TGTGCCAGCAGCTCCAGGGGGGGCAGCTACAATGAGCAGTTCTTC. Translated, it gives CASSSRGGSYNEQFF.

The J gene is TRBJ1-4, the V gene TRBV29-1, with TRBD1 matching 9 bases. The germline V gene has CDR1 SQVTM and CDR2 ANQGSEA. J lost 0 bases, V lost 4 bases, and 9 bases had no gene match. CDR3 size: 17 residues. The CDR3, as DNA: TGCAGCGTTGGGCCGGACAGGGGAACAACAACTAATGAAAAACTGTTTTTT. This sequence encodes CSVGPDRGTTTNEKLFF.

This clone was detected only once. J is TRBJ2-1 and V is TRBV29-1; maybe TRBD2 (6 bases). V was clipped by 4 bases and J by 7 bases, with 11 bases between them. The CDR3 extends over 12 amino acids. CDR1 SQVTM and CDR2 ANQGSEA come from the germline V gene. The CDR3 reads CSVVGGLNEQFF. The CDR3, as DNA: TGCAGCGTTGTGGGGGGTTTAAATGAGCAGTTCTTC.

The rearrangement uses TRBV29-1 and TRBJ2-7; D gene ambiguous. V was clipped by 2 bases and J by 0 bases, with 11 bases between them. This CDR3 contains 14 residues. From germline, CDR1 is SQVTM and CDR2 ANQGSEA. In DNA, the CDR3 is TGCAGCGTTGAAAACATAGGTAGCTCCTACGAGCAGTACTTC. It is translated as CSVENIGSSYEQYF.

V is TRBV9 and J is TRBJ2-2, with a possible D match to TRBD1 (5 bases). Deletions cut 0 bases from V and 0 bases from J, with 12 bases between. CDR1 is SGDLS and CDR2 is YYNGEE in the germline V gene. CDR3 size: 17 residues. The CDR3 sequence: CASSVELDRPNTGELFF. The CDR3 DNA reads TGTGCCAGCAGCGTAGAACTCGACAGACCGAACACCGGGGAGCTGTTTTTT.

The chain carries TRBV6-4 and TRBJ2-3, with 7 bases that match TRBD1. The CDR3 length is 14 residues. The germline gives CDR1 MRHNA, CDR2 SNTAGT. Unmatched junction bases numbered 3, after V lost 2 bases and J lost 4 bases. The CDR3: CASSDGTVPDTQYF. For the CDR3, the DNA is TGTGCCAGCAGTGACGGGACAGTCCCAGATACGCAGTATTTT.

The rearrangement links TRBV11-2 to TRBJ2-7; TRBD1 matches at 8 bases. The CDR3 covers 15 residues. From germline, CDR1 is SGHAT and CDR2 FQNNGV. J was trimmed by 1 base and V by 3 bases; bases with no gene match: 5. CDR3 loop: CASSLRQGPSYEQYF. The CDR3 DNA is TGTGCCAGCAGCTTGAGACAGGGGCCTTCCTACGAGCAGTACTTC.

This CDR3 reads CASSPVMGSYNEQFF. DNA of the CDR3: TGCGCCAGCAGCCCGGTAATGGGCTCCTACAATGAGCAGTTCTTC. The V call is TRBV4-1, the J call TRBJ2-1; no clear D. Germline V CDR1 and CDR2: MGHRA, YSYEKL. This CDR3 spans 15 amino acids. Trimming removed 4 bases at V and 0 bases at J, with 10 bases between.

The chain employs TRBV7-2 and TRBJ2-2, with D possibly called TRBD1 or TRBD2 (5 bases each). CDR1 SGHTA and CDR2 FQGNSA come from the germline V gene. V was shortened by 5 bases and J by 1 base, with 11 bases between the two germline ends. The CDR3 is made up of 15 amino acids. CDR3 nucleotides: TGTGCCAGCAGCGGGACCCCGGGGAACACCGGGGAGCTGTTTTTT. Residues: CASSGTPGNTGELFF.

This chain links TRBV27 with TRBJ2-1, with 7 positions matching TRBD2. This CDR3 has 15 amino acids. V dropped 3 bases and J dropped 8; count of bases not matched to a gene: 10. Germline CDR1 and CDR2: MNHEY and SMNVEV (reference sequence). The CDR3 DNA follows: TGTGCCAGCAGTTTGGGGGGGGAGTTCTTGGATGAGCAGTTCTTC. Translation: CASSLGGEFLDEQFF.

This chain links TRBV18 with TRBJ1-3; maybe TRBD1 (6 bases). Germline values: CDR1 KGHSH, CDR2 LQKENI. CDR3 length: 16 residues. Trimming took off 0 bases at V and 2 bases at J, with 11 bases between the two ends. The CDR3 region is CASSPPVAGAGNTIYF. CDR3 in DNA: TGTGCCAGCTCACCACCGGTGGCAGGGGCTGGAAACACCATATATTTT.

This chain connects TRBV6-5 to TRBJ1-3, with D hard to call. The CDR3 loop spans 15 amino acids. Trimming left V 2 bases short and J 0 bases short, with 8 bases between. Germline values: CDR1 MNHEY, CDR2 SVGAGI. The CDR3 loop is CASSYGQHSGNTIYF. CDR3 coding DNA: TGTGCCAGCAGTTACGGTCAGCACTCTGGAAACACCATATATTTT.

The chain links TRBV9 to TRBJ2-1; D not resolved. Trimming left V 3 bases short and J 0 bases short, with 13 bases between. The CDR3 spans 16 residues. Germline CDR1 reads SGDLS; CDR2 reads YYNGEE. The CDR3 spells CASSDWPRSSYNEQFF. For the CDR3, the DNA is TGTGCCAGCAGCGATTGGCCCCGGAGCTCCTACAATGAGCAGTTCTTC.

V usage is TRBV7-8 and J usage is TRBJ2-1, with D uncertain. Trimming took 1 base from V and 4 from J, leaving 17 bases between them. Germline V gene lookup returns CDR1 SGHVS and CDR2 FQNEAQ. This CDR3 contains 17 residues. The CDR3 DNA is TGTGCCAGCAGCTTAGTGGTATCCCTGCCCTCTTACAATGAGCAGTTCTTC. It yields the protein CASSLVVSLPSYNEQFF.

The chain combines TRBV7-9 with TRBJ2-5, with D perhaps matching TRBD1 (7 bases). Trimming shortened V by 8 bases and J by 1 base, and 11 bases separated the two germline ends. The germline CDR1 and CDR2 sequences are SEHNR and FQNEAQ (reference sequence). The CDR3 covers 13 residues. DNA of the CDR3: TGTGCCAGCCGCGGGGACAGCCAAGAGACCCAGTACTTC. This codes for CASRGDSQETQYF.

The CDR3 spells CASSPRAVDEQYF. The CDR3 DNA reads as TGTGCCAGCAGCCCCCGGGCTGTGGACGAGCAGTACTTC. This chain links TRBV7-9 with TRBJ2-7; D unclear. The germline gives CDR1 SEHNR, CDR2 FQNEAQ (reference sequence). This CDR3 has 13 amino acids. Trimming took 5 bases from V and 5 from J, leaving 13 bases between them.

The chain employs TRBV27 and TRBJ1-3; weak D call: TRBD1 (6 bases). The CDR3 has 13 residues. The germline gives CDR1 MNHEY, CDR2 SMNVEV (reference sequence). The ends were cut back, 3 bases at V and 8 bases at J, with 11 bases in the middle. The CDR3: CASSFLGGHTIYF. CDR3 sequence (DNA): TGTGCCAGCAGTTTTCTCGGGGGGCACACCATATATTTT.